This passage covers 21 T cell receptor beta chains from one sample sequenced in a study of T cell clonality in common variable immunodeficiency. Study findings and constraints: In common variable immunodeficiency, TCR beta chains reportedly carried fewer deletions and N-nucleotide insertions.

The assay was immunoSEQ multiplex PCR, and TCRdb's table has in-frame clones only and misses some. Sampling found 25,000 or so clones, none seen once. The antigens for these receptors are not known. The sequencing sample was made of peripheral blood mononuclear cells. Receptors originate from a human donor with common variable immunodeficiency.

This clone has a count of ten or more. The CDR3 end is not reached by the read, which stops 3 residues before it; the germline J gene fills it in. The V and J genes are TRBV18 and TRBJ2-5, with 12 bases that match TRBD2. CDR3 length: 15 amino acids. Germline V gene data show CDR1 as KGHSH and CDR2 as LQKENI. The J segment lost 2 bases and the V segment lost 6 bases, leaving 4 bases of the junction unmatched. The covered CDR3 bases are TGTGCCAGCTCGACAGGACTAGCGGGGCAAGAGACC. Its protein is CASSTGLAGQET. The CDR3 in full is CASSTGLAGQETQYF.

Of note for this clone: Sequencing ends 3 residues short of the CDR3 end; the germline J gene provides the rest. The chain employs TRBV7-2 and TRBJ1-1, with 9 bases that match TRBD1. The germline CDR1 and CDR2 sequences are SGHTA and FQGNSA. The CDR3 is 15 residues long. V trimming: 3 bases; J trimming: 7 bases; junction bases outside the gene matches: 9. The CDR3 region is CASSFRGQGSDEAFF. CDR3 bases read: TGTGCCAGCAGCTTTCGTGGACAGGGGTCGGATGAA.

There are a few counts of this clone. The read terminates 3 residues before the CDR3 end, so the remaining end is supplied by the germline J gene. The V call is TRBV20-1, the J call TRBJ2-7; D is ambiguous. The germline V and J ends were trimmed by 6 bases and 2 bases, with 14 bases remaining between them. This CDR3 comprises 13 residues. Germline V gene lookup returns CDR1 DFQATT and CDR2 SNEGSKA (reference sequence). Partial CDR3 DNA: TGCAGTGCGGCTCCGGGTCCTACCTACGAG. It specifies CSAAPGPTYE. The whole CDR3 sequence is CSAAPGPTYEQYF.

This clone was detected many times. The read ends 3 residues before the CDR3 terminus; that terminus is restored from the germline J gene. The chain combines TRBV6-2 or TRBV6-3 with TRBJ2-1, with 9 bases aligning to TRBD1. Germline assignment: CDR1 MNHEY and CDR2 SVGEGT. With V trimmed by 9 bases and J by 4 bases, 7 bases remained unmatched. The CDR3 length is 14 residues. The CDR3 bases that were read are TGTGCCAGTGCCGGGACAGGGACATACAATGAG. Protein sequence: CASAGTGTYNE. From start to end, the CDR3 is CASAGTGTYNEQFF.

This clone was seen a handful of times. The CDR3 region is CASSLGLAGATSYEQYF. The sequenced CDR3 bases are TGTGCCAGCAGCTTAGGACTAGCGGGAGCTACCTCCTACGAG. The genes are TRBV7-8 and TRBJ2-7, with 12 bases matching TRBD2. The read finishes 3 residues shy of the CDR3 end, and the germline J gene is used to complete it. The CDR3 sequence is 17 residues long. Germline V gives CDR1 SGHVS, CDR2 FQNEAQ. V was pared by 1 base and J by 0 bases, with 4 bases of the junction left unmatched.

This clone was seen many times. The read comes to an end 3 residues before the CDR3 does, leaving the germline J gene to fill in the end. The rearrangement joins TRBV19 to TRBJ2-2, with a tentative D call TRBD1 (6 bases). Trimming removed 4 bases at V and 4 bases at J, with 13 bases between. CDR3 length equals 15 residues. CDR1 and CDR2 (germline): LNHDA, SQIVND (reference sequence). CDR3 loop: CASSTHGGGTGELFF. The part of the CDR3 DNA that was read is TGTGCCAGTAGTACCCATGGGGGCGGCACCGGGGAG.

On this clone: Sequencing ends 3 residues short of the CDR3 end; the germline J gene provides the rest. The gene calls are TRBV19 and TRBJ1-3; 8 positions match TRBD1. CDR3 length: 15 residues. The V gene end was trimmed by 2 bases and the J gene end by 4 bases; junction bases not matched to a gene: 4. Germline V gives CDR1 LNHDA, CDR2 SQIVND (reference sequence). The CDR3 sequence is CASSIQQGGGNTIYF. The DNA read from the CDR3 is TGTGCCAGTAGTATACAACAGGGGGGCGGAAACACC.

This clone was picked up a small number of times. Read coverage stops 3 residues before the CDR3 terminus; the germline J gene supplies the remainder. This chain uses TRBV5-1 with TRBJ2-1; 13 positions agree with TRBD2. V lost 4 bases, J lost 0 bases, and 10 bases stayed unmatched. CDR3 size: 19 residues. CDR1 SGHRS and CDR2 YFSETQ come from the germline V gene. The CDR3 loop is CASSPKGLAGTRSYNEQFF. CDR3 DNA (partial): TGCGCCAGCAGCCCGAAGGGACTAGCGGGAACCCGCTCCTACAATGAG.

This clone was seen a few times. The CDR3 end is not reached by the read, which stops 3 residues before it; the germline J gene fills it in. The rearrangement joins TRBV18 to TRBJ1-5; no reliable D call. The CDR3 covers 13 residues. Trimming stripped 3 bases from V and 4 bases from J, with 7 bases between. Germline CDR1 and CDR2: KGHSH and LQKENI. CDR3 region: CASSPAVNQPQHF. The sequenced part of the CDR3 DNA is TGTGCCAGCTCACCCGCAGTTAATCAGCCC.

This clone was observed a few times. The read gets to within 3 residues of the CDR3 end, and the germline J gene fills in the rest. V gene TRBV6-1 combines with J gene TRBJ2-3; possible D gene TRBD1, 5 bases. The CDR3 length is 15 residues. Germline V gives CDR1 MNHNS, CDR2 SASEGT. V lost 2 bases, J lost 5 bases, and 14 bases lay in between. CDR3: CASSEIGAQGDTQYF. The CDR3 DNA, read in part, is TGTGCCAGCAGTGAAATTGGGGCCCAGGGAGATACG.

This clone was seen repeatedly, ten times or more. The CDR3 extends 3 residues past the end of the read, so its final part is completed from the germline J gene. This chain connects TRBV12-3 or TRBV12-4 to TRBJ1-1; the match to TRBD1 covers 8 bases. The V segment lost 6 bases and the J segment 1 base; nucleotides outside the gene matches: 7. The CDR3 consists of 15 residues. The CDR3 loop is CASSLKTGENTEAFF. The part of the CDR3 DNA that was read is TGTGCCAGCAGCCTAAAGACAGGGGAGAACACTGAA.

This clone has only a few counts. Read coverage stops 3 residues before the CDR3 terminus; the germline J gene supplies the remainder. The chain couples TRBV13 to TRBJ1-1, with 10 nucleotides matching TRBD1. The germline V gene has CDR1 PRHDT and CDR2 FYEKMQ (reference sequence). The CDR3 has 12 residues. The sequenced part of the CDR3 DNA is TGTGCCAGCAGCTTAAGGACAGGGGGA. Its translation is CASSLRTGG. In full, the CDR3 is CASSLRTGGAFF.

This clone was counted at least ten times. The read stops 3 residues short of the end of the CDR3; the missing end is completed from the germline J gene. V is TRBV5-1 and J is TRBJ1-2, with D hard to call. The germline V gene encodes CDR1 SGHRS and CDR2 YFSETQ. This CDR3 has 14 residues. The germline V and J ends were trimmed by 0 bases and 4 bases, with 10 bases remaining between them. The CDR3 protein is CASSLERGTYGYTF. The CDR3 bases that were read are TGCGCCAGCAGCTTGGAGCGGGGAACCTATGGC.

This clone counts as medium-sized. The read ends 3 residues early relative to the CDR3; the germline J gene fills the gap. The V and J genes are TRBV6-2 or TRBV6-3 and TRBJ2-7, with a tentative D call TRBD1 (5 bases). CDR3 length: 17 residues. Germline V lookup: CDR1 MNHEY, CDR2 SVGEGT. With 0 bases removed from V and 0 bases from J, the gap between germline ends came to 15 bases. The CDR3 region is CASSYSTGAGPSYEQYF. The sequenced part of the CDR3 DNA is TGTGCCAGCAGTTACTCGACGGGCGCAGGGCCCTCCTACGAG.

As regards this clone: The read is 3 residues too short to cover the CDR3 end, so that end is filled in from the germline J gene. The chain links TRBV30 to TRBJ2-7; 8 positions match TRBD2. V lost 3 bases and J lost 1; bases outside the gene matches: 11. Germline V CDR1 and CDR2: GTSNPN, SVGIG (reference sequence). The CDR3 runs to 16 residues. CDR3 region: CAWRPRGGTSSYEQYF. The part of the CDR3 DNA that was read is TGTGCCTGGAGACCTAGGGGCGGGACTAGTTCCTACGAG.

This clone has only a few counts. The read ends 3 residues shy of where the CDR3 ends; the end is completed using the germline J gene. The chain joins TRBV20-1 to TRBJ2-7, with 12 bases lining up with TRBD2. Germline V gives CDR1 DFQATT, CDR2 SNEGSKA (reference sequence). CDR3 length equals 14 residues. The V and J ends lost 6 bases and 1 base, in that order; junction bases with no gene match: 4. The part of the CDR3 DNA that was read is TGCAGTGCATCGACTAGCGGGGGATCCTACGAG. Amino acids: CSASTSGGSYE. The whole CDR3 sequence is CSASTSGGSYEQYF.

This clone occurred a few times. The read ends 3 residues early relative to the CDR3; the germline J gene fills the gap. This chain uses TRBV5-6 with TRBJ2-7; D is perhaps TRBD1 (5 bases). This CDR3 contains 14 residues. The V end was cut by 4 bases, the J end by 5 bases, with 16 bases between. Germline values: CDR1 SGHDT, CDR2 YYEEEE. The CDR3 spells CASSRQGLGHEQYF. The covered CDR3 bases are TGTGCCAGCAGCCGTCAGGGCCTTGGCCACGAG.

The CDR3 bases that were read are TGTGCCAGCAGTGAAGGGTTCGGAGGGGAAAAA. It yields the protein CASSEGFGGEK. The full CDR3 sequence reads CASSEGFGGEKLFF. The V gene is TRBV6-1, the J gene TRBJ1-4, with D unclear. Coverage ceases 3 residues before the CDR3 finishes, and the germline J gene fills in the end. V was pared by 1 base and J by 8 bases, with 11 bases between. The germline V gene has CDR1 MNHNS and CDR2 SASEGT. The CDR3 contains 14 residues.

Many counts were recorded for this clone. The sequenced fragment ends 3 residues before the CDR3 boundary, so the rest is inferred from the germline J gene. The rearrangement links TRBV20-1 to TRBJ2-5; 8 nucleotides align to TRBD2. Germline CDR1 and CDR2: DFQATT and SNEGSKA (reference sequence). J gave up 2 bases and V 6 bases, and 8 bases lay outside the gene matches. The CDR3 is 14 amino acids. CDR3 bases read: TGCAGTGCCGGGGCAGTAGCGGGACAAGAGACC. It translates to CSAGAVAGQET. The entire CDR3 protein reads CSAGAVAGQETQYF.

This clone has a handful of counts. The read terminates 3 residues ahead of where the CDR3 ends, so the germline J gene completes it. This sequence joins TRBV19 and TRBJ1-1; the D is unclear. The V gene lost 1 base and the J gene lost 4 bases, with 13 bases spanning the gap. CDR3 length: 15 residues. Germline V gives CDR1 LNHDA, CDR2 SQIVND (reference sequence). The covered CDR3 bases are TGTGCCAGTAGTATAGGCCCCGACGCGGGCACTGAA. Encoded protein: CASSIGPDAGTE. The CDR3 reads in full as CASSIGPDAGTEAFF.

This clone was found many times. With the read ending 3 residues before the CDR3 end, the germline J gene is used to fill in that end. The rearrangement links TRBV15 to TRBJ1-2; D possibly corresponds to TRBD1 (6 bases). The germline CDR1 and CDR2 sequences are LNHNV and YYDKDF (reference sequence). This CDR3 region has 14 residues. V was clipped by 1 base and J by 7 bases, with 13 bases between them. The CDR3 here is CATSRGTGTGGYTF. The CDR3 bases that were read are TGTGCCACCAGCAGAGGAACAGGGACGGGTGGC.